This TCR beta chain was found in a study of read filtering for tumor transcriptome and immune sequencing. The overall study: Whole-transcriptome libraries were prepared after DNase treatment. RNA-seq yielded only roughly 80 to 1,300 TCR reads, IR-seq about 4 to 10.27 million. Broader study findings: The sorted CD138-negative fraction was a mixed bone marrow immune population, not purified T cells.

This library used roughly 370 ng RNA and molecular barcoded adaptors spanning alpha/delta and beta/gamma chains. TCRdb processed the reads anew with MiXCR; each CDR3 protein has one entry. There are about 39,000 distinct CDR3 sequences in the sample; 14% occur only once, and less than 7% lies in the top ten. This clonotype was recorded many times. Antigen specificity is unknown. The V gene's germline CDR1 is LGHDT and CDR2 YNNKEL (reference sequence). The CDR3 is made up of 13 amino acids. Trimming cost V 1 base and J 6 bases, with 10 bases left between them. Every patient had bone marrow sampled while the disease was active.

This clonotype was sampled from a donor over 35 with multiple myeloma. Sample: a population of CD138-negative cells sorted from bone marrow. V is TRBV3-1 and J is TRBJ2-7; no firm D call. This CDR3 is CASSQGAEREQYF. The CDR3 DNA reads TGTGCCAGCAGCCAAGGGGCAGAGCGCGAGCAGTACTTC.